This is a list of T cell receptor beta chains from one sample in a study of blood T cell repertoires in COVID-19. Using immunoSEQ multiplex PCR, the repertoire was profiled, and TCRdb retains in-frame clones only, with some absent. This table has about 160,000 clones, about 90% appearing once. Sequenced input: peripheral blood. Receptor source: a man between 25 and 39 years old with COVID-19, enrolled during active disease. The CDR3 runs from the conserved cysteine through the conserved F or W. A D gene is named only where the DNA matches it firmly. Clone size appears in some rows only: once, few, many, or a class for an expanded clone.

TRBV9,NA,TRBJ2-1,TRBD2,CASSVGGRGGYNEQFF,TGTGCCAGCAGCGTAGGGGGTCGCGGGGGATACAATGAGCAGTTCTTC
TRBV5-1,once,TRBJ2-1,TRBD2,CASSPQRGGRNEQFF,TGCGCCAGCAGCCCGCAGCGGGGGGGCCGGAATGAGCAGTTCTTC
TRBV5-1,NA,TRBJ2-5,NA,CASSGTPQETQYF,TGCGCCAGCAGCGGGACACCCCAAGAGACCCAGTACTTC
TRBV15,NA,TRBJ2-7,TRBD1,CATSRDFEGQGIVQYF,TGTGCCACCAGCAGAGATTTTGAGGGACAGGGGATTGTGCAGTACTTC
TRBV9,NA,TRBJ1-4,TRBD1,CASSVGHRGLEKLFF,TGTGCCAGCAGCGTAGGCCACAGGGGGCTGGAAAAACTGTTTTTT
TRBV12-3/TRBV12-4,NA,TRBJ1-2,NA,CASNEGQSYGYTF,TGTGCCAGCAACGAAGGACAGAGCTATGGCTACACCTTC
TRBV6-5,NA,TRBJ1-6,TRBD1,CASSYPGDRGNSPLHF,TGTGCCAGCAGTTATCCAGGGGACAGGGGGAATTCACCCCTCCACTTT
TRBV18,once,TRBJ2-7,NA,CASSPRVQGYYEQYF,TGTGCCAGCTCACCACGTGTTCAGGGTTACTACGAGCAGTACTTC
TRBV7-9,NA,TRBJ2-1,NA,CASSSVRDQQFF,TGTGCCAGCAGCTCCGTCCGAGATCAGCAGTTCTTC
TRBV7-7,once,TRBJ1-4,NA,CASSLEPELNEKLFF,TGTGCCAGCAGCTTAGAACCCGAACTTAATGAAAAACTGTTTTTT
TRBV3-1/TRBV3-2,NA,TRBJ1-2,NA,CASSQDIRVPTGDGYTF,TGTGCCAGCAGCCAAGATATCCGGGTACCTACGGGGGATGGCTACACCTTC
TRBV30,NA,TRBJ2-2,TRBD2,CAWIGLAGDLATGELFF,TGTGCCTGGATCGGACTAGCGGGAGACTTGGCCACCGGGGAGCTGTTTTTT
TRBV5-1,NA,TRBJ2-1,NA,CASSLAGGQKQSYNEQFF,TGCGCCAGCAGCTTGGCCGGTGGGCAGAAACAATCCTACAATGAGCAGTTCTTC
TRBV4-2,NA,TRBJ2-3,NA,CASSLPGIDTQYF,TGTGCCAGCAGCCTCCCGGGGATAGATACGCAGTATTTT
TRBV11-2,NA,TRBJ1-1,NA,CASSLYSSVVMNTEAFF,TGTGCCAGCAGCTTATATTCGTCCGTCGTAATGAACACTGAAGCTTTCTTT
TRBV7-2,NA,TRBJ2-7,TRBD2,CASSLELAGGNPYEQYF,TGTGCCAGCAGCTTAGAGCTAGCGGGGGGAAACCCCTACGAGCAGTACTTC
TRBV6-1,NA,TRBJ1-1,TRBD1,CASSATRQGMNTEAFF,TGTGCCAGCAGTGCGACGAGACAGGGCATGAACACTGAAGCTTTCTTT